Sequencing of this T cell receptor (beta chain) was carried out in a study of T cells after yellow fever vaccination. UMIs were added to TCR cDNA along with a universal primer site when it was made by 5'RACE template switching. TCRdb used MiXCR to reprocess the 5' RACE reads, holding one entry per CDR3 protein. The sample consists of 450,000 to 600,000 distinct CDR3 sequences, less than 20% of them appearing once. The CDR3 is 14 amino acids. The V gene lost 1 base and the J gene lost 3 bases, with 11 bases spanning the gap. Germline loops: CDR1 SGHNT, CDR2 YYREEE (reference sequence). This receptor was identified in a man younger than 35 who received the YFV17D yellow fever vaccine. The V and J genes are TRBV5-4 and TRBJ2-7; D unclear. Source: PBMCs, taken about 5 days after the first yellow fever vaccination. CDR3: CASSLYERFYEQYV. CDR3 coding DNA: TGTGCCAGCAGCTTGTATGAGAGATTCTACGAGCAGTACGTC.